Listed below are T cell receptor beta chains from one sample, sequenced in a study of T-cell memory formation after mild COVID-19. TCRdb processed the 5' RACE reads anew with MiXCR; each CDR3 protein has one entry. The table has hundreds of thousands of distinct CDR3 sequences, around a quarter seen once; the top ten hold 12%. The sample taken for sequencing was PBMCs or a T cell subset sorted from them (not recorded which). The receptors originated from an adult woman who had mild COVID-19 (a few samples of this study predate the infection). Cell type and time point are not known. CDR3s include the opening cysteine and the closing phenylalanine or tryptophan. The order of the fields is D gene, V gene, clone size, CDR3 length, J gene, CDR3 DNA, CDR3 protein. The D gene is left open where the match is weak. The size entry is marked missing in some rows and otherwise reads once, few, many or a size class.

>NA|TRBV7-2|NA|14|TRBJ2-7
TGTGCCAGCAGCTTAACACAGAAGTCCTACGAGCAGTACTTC
CASSLTQKSYEQYF
>TRBD2|TRBV4-2|many|16|TRBJ2-5
TGTGCCAGCAGCCAAGCGGTAGCGGGCCTACAAGAGACCCAGTACTTC
CASSQAVAGLQETQYF
>TRBD1|TRBV3-1|few|15|TRBJ2-2
TGTGCCAGCAGCCAAGCAGGGGGCATCACCGGGGAGCTGTTTTTT
CASSQAGGITGELFF
>TRBD2|TRBV5-1|NA|16|TRBJ2-1
TGCGCCAGCAGACAAGGACTAGCGGGAGCCTACAATGAGCAGTTCTTC
CASRQGLAGAYNEQFF
>NA|TRBV5-6|NA|15|TRBJ2-4
TGTGCCAGCAGCTTGGAGGGGCAGGGAAAAAACATTCAGTACTTC
CASSLEGQGKNIQYF
>NA|TRBV27|NA|14|TRBJ2-3
TGTGCCAGCAGTACCCCGGCGTCCACAGATACGCAGTATTTT
CASSTPASTDTQYF
>TRBD1|TRBV7-9|NA|16|TRBJ2-1
TGTGCCAGCAGCTTTGGACAGGGCAGCTCCTACAATGAGCAGTTCTTC
CASSFGQGSSYNEQFF
>TRBD1|TRBV23-1|NA|14|TRBJ1-1
TGCGCCAGAGGGGGGCAGGGGGCTAACACTGAAGCTTTCTTT
CARGGQGANTEAFF
>NA|TRBV5-1|NA|14|TRBJ2-5
TGCGCCAGCAGCTTGGGCGACACGATGGGGGCCCAGTACTTC
CASSLGDTMGAQYF
>NA|TRBV5-1|NA|16|TRBJ2-3
TGCGCCAGCAGCTTGTTATCTATTGGGGGCACAGATACGCAGTATTTT
CASSLLSIGGTDTQYF
>NA|TRBV6-5|NA|13|TRBJ2-1
TGTGCCAGCAGTTACGATCCGGGGAAGGTCCAGTTCTTC
CASSYDPGKVQFF
>NA|TRBV6-1|NA|16|TRBJ2-5
TGTGCCAGCAGTGAATCGGGACACGACCGGCGGGAGACCCAGTACTTC
CASSESGHDRRETQYF
>NA|TRBV5-1|NA|15|TRBJ1-1
TGCGCCAGCAGCTTGTCAACGGGGATCAACACTGAAGCTTTCTTT
CASSLSTGINTEAFF
>NA|TRBV7-3|NA|15|TRBJ2-1
TGTGCCAGCAGTACTGAAGGGGACATCTACAATGAGCAGTTCTTC
CASSTEGDIYNEQFF
>NA|TRBV6-1|NA|15|TRBJ2-7
TGTGCCAGCAGTGACCGCGCGAGGGAAAGGTACGAGCAGTACTTC
CASSDRARERYEQYF
>NA|TRBV4-2|NA|15|TRBJ2-2
TGTGCCAGCAGCACAGCTCAGAGCAACACCGGGGAGCTGTTTTTT
CASSTAQSNTGELFF
>TRBD2|TRBV5-1|many|15|TRBJ2-3
TGCGCCAGCAGCAGGACTAGCGGGAGAGCGGATACGCAGTATTTT
CASSRTSGRADTQYF
>NA|TRBV3-1|NA|16|TRBJ2-1
TGTGCCAGCAGCCAGATTAGTGGGGGGTCCTACAATGAGCAGTTCTTC
CASSQISGGSYNEQFF
>NA|TRBV12-3/TRBV12-4|NA|13|TRBJ2-7
TGTGCCAGCAGTTTCGGCAATGCCTACGAGCAGTACTTC
CASSFGNAYEQYF
>TRBD2|TRBV9|NA|15|TRBJ2-7
TGTGCCAGCAGCCCCTCTAGCGGCAGCTCCTACGAGCAGTACTTC
CASSPSSGSSYEQYF
>NA|TRBV7-9|NA|16|TRBJ2-1
TGTGCCAGCAGCCCCCCGGGTCTACCCCAGGGCAATGAGCAGTTCTTC
CASSPPGLPQGNEQFF
>NA|TRBV5-1|few|16|TRBJ2-5
TGCGCCAGCGGCCGCGGGCTGTCGGATGGCCAAGAGACCCAGTACTTC
CASGRGLSDGQETQYF
>NA|TRBV4-2|NA|14|TRBJ2-1
TGTGCCAGCACCCAGCGTCGTTCCTACAATGAGCAGTTCTTC
CASTQRRSYNEQFF
>NA|TRBV15|NA|12|TRBJ2-1
TGTGCCACCAGCGGAGTAGTAGGCGAGCAGTTCTTC
CATSGVVGEQFF
>TRBD1|TRBV7-8|NA|14|TRBJ2-5
TGTGCCAGCAGCACATGGACAGGGGTGGGGACCCAGTACTTC
CASSTWTGVGTQYF
>TRBD1|TRBV7-9|once|14|TRBJ2-7
TGTGCCAGCAGCTTAGGGGACAGGCTGGACGAGCAGTACTTC
CASSLGDRLDEQYF
>NA|TRBV24-1|NA|13|TRBJ2-7
TGTGCCACTCAAGGTCAGGAGTCCTACGAGCAGTACTTC
CATQGQESYEQYF
>TRBD2|TRBV20-1|few|15|TRBJ2-7
TGCAGTGCTAGGGATCTAGCGGGAGGGCTTTACGAGCAGTACTTC
CSARDLAGGLYEQYF
>NA|TRBV10-3|many|15|TRBJ1-2
TGTGCCATCAGTGCGACAGTAGATACTAACTATGGCTACACCTTC
CAISATVDTNYGYTF
>TRBD2|TRBV5-4|NA|19|TRBJ2-3
TGTGCCAGCAGCAGTCGAGTACTAGCGGGGGGGCCCCGCGCAGATACGCAGTATTTT
CASSSRVLAGGPRADTQYF
>NA|TRBV19|few|15|TRBJ1-2
TGTGCCAGTAGTATAGGTCCAACTATGGGCTATGGCTACACCTTC
CASSIGPTMGYGYTF
>TRBD2|TRBV20-1|NA|14|TRBJ2-1
TGCAGTGCTGAGCGGGAGTTTCGCTACAATGAGCAGTTCTTC
CSAEREFRYNEQFF
>TRBD1|TRBV27|NA|14|TRBJ1-2
TGTGCCAGCAGTTTCCAGACAGGGAACTATGGCTACACCTTC
CASSFQTGNYGYTF
>NA|TRBV5-1|few|15|TRBJ2-7
TGCGCCAGCAGCTGGGGGGACAGAGCTAACTACGAGCAGTACTTC
CASSWGDRANYEQYF
>NA|TRBV7-9|NA|16|TRBJ2-5
TGTGCCAGCAGCTTAGTGGCCAAAACAGGGCAAGAGACCCAGTACTTC
CASSLVAKTGQETQYF
>TRBD1|TRBV12-3/TRBV12-4|few|15|TRBJ1-2
TGTGCCAGCAGTTTCCGGCGACAGGGTATCGATGGCTACACCTTC
CASSFRRQGIDGYTF
>TRBD2|TRBV5-8|many|15|TRBJ2-3
TGTGCCAGCAATCTAGCGGGGCCTAGCACAGATACGCAGTATTTT
CASNLAGPSTDTQYF
>NA|TRBV7-9|NA|13|TRBJ2-7
TGTGCCAGCAGCGCTGGGACCAGCTACGAGCAGTACTTC
CASSAGTSYEQYF
>NA|TRBV12-3/TRBV12-4|NA|14|TRBJ1-2
TGTGCCAGCAGTTTGCCTTGGCCTAACTATGGCTACACCTTC
CASSLPWPNYGYTF
>NA|TRBV11-2|few|15|TRBJ2-7
TGTGCCAGCAGCACACTCCGGGACGGCGTAGGGGAGCAGTACTTC
CASSTLRDGVGEQYF
>NA|TRBV6-1|NA|19|TRBJ2-6
TGTGCCAGCAGTGAAGAGACGGGACATTTAAGCTCTGGGGCCAACGTCCTGACTTTC
CASSEETGHLSSGANVLTF
>TRBD1|TRBV7-3|NA|13|TRBJ2-7
TGTGCCAGCAGCCAAACAGGGGAAGGCGAGCAGTACTTC
CASSQTGEGEQYF
>TRBD2|TRBV6-4|many|14|TRBJ2-3
TGTGCCAGCAGTGAAGAACTAGCGGGACGTACGCAGTATTTT
CASSEELAGRTQYF
>NA|TRBV7-8|few|15|TRBJ2-5
TGTGCCAGCAGCTTAGGTCTAGCGATGAGGGAGACCCAGTACTTC
CASSLGLAMRETQYF
>NA|TRBV7-8|few|20|TRBJ2-3
TGTGCCAGCAGCTTCCTTCACAGGGGCGGGCCAGCGGGTGTGACAGATACGCAGTATTTT
CASSFLHRGGPAGVTDTQYF
>NA|TRBV27|NA|15|TRBJ2-1
TGTGCCAGCAGTTGGGTCGGGAGCTCCTACAATGAGCAGTTCTTC
CASSWVGSSYNEQFF
>NA|TRBV5-1|NA|16|TRBJ1-1
TGCGCCAGCAGCTTGATGGCAGGCTACATGAACACTGAAGCTTTCTTT
CASSLMAGYMNTEAFF
>NA|TRBV5-1|few|16|TRBJ2-3
TGCGCCAGCAGCTCTTCTGGTAGCCCTGCGGCAGATACGCAGTATTTT
CASSSSGSPAADTQYF
>TRBD1|TRBV4-1|few|16|TRBJ2-7
TGCGCCAGCAGCCAAGAGGACAGGTTTAGCTCCTACGAGCAGTACTTC
CASSQEDRFSSYEQYF
>NA|TRBV7-3|few|15|TRBJ1-1
TGTGCCAGCAGCCCCCGAGGGGGGAAAGGGGCTGAAGCTTTCTTT
CASSPRGGKGAEAFF
>NA|TRBV12-3/TRBV12-4|NA|14|TRBJ2-7
TGTGCCAGCAGTTTAGACGGAAAGAACTACGAGCAGTACTTC
CASSLDGKNYEQYF
>NA|TRBV10-3|NA|13|TRBJ1-4
TGTGCCATCAGTGAAACAAGAGGCGAAAAACTGTTTTTT
CAISETRGEKLFF
>TRBD1|TRBV29-1|few|13|TRBJ2-3
TGCAGCGTTAGGACAGGGCCCACAGATACGCAGTATTTT
CSVRTGPTDTQYF
>NA|TRBV7-9|NA|16|TRBJ2-5
TGTGCCAGCAGCTCAGATATGCAGGCCGGTAGAGAGACCCAGTACTTC
CASSSDMQAGRETQYF